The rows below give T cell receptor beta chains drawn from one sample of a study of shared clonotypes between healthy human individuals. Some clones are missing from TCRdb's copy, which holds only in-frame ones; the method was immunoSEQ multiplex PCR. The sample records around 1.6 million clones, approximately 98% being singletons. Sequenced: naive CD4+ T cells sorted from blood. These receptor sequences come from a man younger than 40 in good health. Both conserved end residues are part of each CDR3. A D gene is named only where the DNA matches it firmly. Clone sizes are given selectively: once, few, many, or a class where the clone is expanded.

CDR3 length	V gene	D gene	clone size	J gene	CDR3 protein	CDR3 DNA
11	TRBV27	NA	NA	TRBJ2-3	CASSLKDTQYF	TGTGCCAGCAGTTTGAAAGATACGCAGTATTTT
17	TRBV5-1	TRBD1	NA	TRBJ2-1	CASSSGQGAHSYNEQFF	TGCGCCAGCAGCTCGGGACAGGGGGCCCACTCCTACAATGAGCAGTTCTTC
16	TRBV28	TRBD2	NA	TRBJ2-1	CASTPAGTSGYNEQFF	TGTGCCAGCACCCCGGCCGGGACTAGCGGTTACAATGAGCAGTTCTTC
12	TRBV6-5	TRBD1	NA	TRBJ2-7	CASRGQTYEQYF	TGTGCCAGCAGGGGACAGACCTACGAGCAGTACTTC
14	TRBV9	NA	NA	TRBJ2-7	CASSVGPGAYEQYF	NA
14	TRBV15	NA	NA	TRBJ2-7	CATSKRLENGEQYF	TGTGCCACCAGCAAAAGACTGGAAAATGGCGAGCAGTACTTC
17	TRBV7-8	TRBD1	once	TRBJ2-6	CASSQGTENSGANVLTF	TGTGCCAGCAGCCAAGGGACAGAGAACTCTGGGGCCAACGTCCTGACTTTC
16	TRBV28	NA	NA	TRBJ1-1	CASSPTGLMGYTEAFF	TGTGCCAGCAGTCCGACAGGACTGATGGGTTACACTGAAGCTTTCTTT
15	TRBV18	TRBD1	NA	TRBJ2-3	CASSTGIGTADTQYF	TGTGCCAGCTCAACAGGGATTGGGACAGCAGATACGCAGTATTTT
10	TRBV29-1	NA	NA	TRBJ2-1	CSVDHNEQFF	TGCAGCGTTGACCACAATGAGCAGTTCTTC
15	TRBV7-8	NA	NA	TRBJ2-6	CASSRIEAGANVLTF	TGTGCCAGCAGCCGGATTGAAGCTGGGGCCAACGTCCTGACTTTC
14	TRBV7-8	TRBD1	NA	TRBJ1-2	CASSRRDSSYGYTF	TGTGCCAGCAGCCGCCGGGACAGTAGCTATGGCTACACCTTC
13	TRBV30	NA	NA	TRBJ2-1	CARGRSSYNEQFF	TGTGCCCGGGGGAGGAGCTCCTACAATGAGCAGTTCTTC
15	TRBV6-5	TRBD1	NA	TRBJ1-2	CASSYSGGSYRGYTF	TGTGCCAGCAGTTACTCAGGGGGCAGCTACCGTGGCTACACCTTC
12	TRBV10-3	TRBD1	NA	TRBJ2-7	CATEDRFDEQYF	TGTGCCACCGAGGACAGGTTTGACGAGCAGTACTTC
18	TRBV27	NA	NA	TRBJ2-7	CASSLFSVLSGLTYEQYF	TGTGCCAGCAGTTTATTTTCGGTGTTGTCAGGGCTTACCTACGAGCAGTACTTC
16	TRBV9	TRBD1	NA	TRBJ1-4	CASSESPGTANEKLFF	TGTGCCAGCAGCGAATCCCCCGGGACAGCCAATGAAAAACTGTTTTTT
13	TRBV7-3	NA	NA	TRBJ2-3	CASSPVRADTQYF	TGTGCCAGCAGCCCCGTAAGGGCAGATACGCAGTATTTT
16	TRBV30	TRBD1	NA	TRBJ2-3	CAWSVGVRGPTDTQYF	TGTGCCTGGAGTGTAGGAGTCAGGGGGCCCACAGATACGCAGTATTTT
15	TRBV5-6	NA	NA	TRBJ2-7	CASSFLPGPTGEQYF	TGTGCCAGCAGCTTCTTGCCAGGTCCAACGGGGGAGCAGTACTTC
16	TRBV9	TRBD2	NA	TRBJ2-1	CASSARLAGGWNEQFF	TGTGCCAGCAGCGCCCGACTAGCGGGAGGGTGGAATGAGCAGTTCTTC